The next 8 T cell receptor beta chains were all read from a single sample in a study of beta chain features in type 1 diabetes. Of the isolated RNA, all was reverse transcribed, and so the sequenced material was expressed TCRB transcripts. The data were produced by immunoSEQ multiplex PCR, yet TCRdb's version contains in-frame clones alone and is incomplete. This sample has 970,000 or so clones, with roughly a sixth found just once. The specimen was naive CD4+ T cells from blood. These receptors came from a woman in her late teens or twenties in good health.

V is TRBV11-2 and J is TRBJ2-7, with D possibly matching TRBD1 (6 bases). CDR1 is SGHAT and CDR2 is FQNNGV in the germline V gene. The V end was cut by 3 bases, the J end by 12 bases, with 18 bases between. The CDR3 has 13 amino acids. The CDR3 reads CASSFSLGGPLYF. The DNA of the CDR3 is TGTGCCAGCAGCTTTTCCCTTGGGGGCCCCTTGTACTTC. The full variable domain, in which reference TRBV11-2 and TRBJ2-7 provide the parts outside the CDR3, is EAGVAQSPRYKIIEKRQSVAFWCNPISGHATLYWYQQILGQGPKLLIQFQNNGVVDDSQLPKDRFSAERLKGVDSTLKIQPAKLEDSAVYLCASSFSLGGPLYFGPGTRLTVT.

CDR3 residues: CSVGRSTTDTQYF. Here the CDR3 DNA reads TGCAGCGTTGGCCGGTCTACCACAGATACGCAGTATTTT. V gene TRBV29-1 combines with J gene TRBJ2-3; no definite D call. The V and J ends lost 4 bases and 2 bases respectively, with 10 bases between them. The CDR3 is 13 residues long. CDR1 is SQVTM and CDR2 is ANQGSEA in the germline V gene.

This clone was counted a few times. The chain links TRBV28 to TRBJ1-4, with unresolved D. The CDR3 runs to 11 residues. The V and J ends lost 5 bases and 4 bases respectively, with 2 bases between them. Germline lookup yields CDR1 MDHEN and CDR2 SYDVKM. CDR3 coding DNA: TGTGCCAGCAGTGTTAATGAAAAACTGTTTTTT. Protein product: CASSVNEKLFF.

The V and J genes are TRBV21-1 and TRBJ2-3; TRBD2 was called by the table and not checked on the DNA. TRBV21-1 is a known pseudogene. The CDR3 loop spans 17 amino acids. Here the CDR3 reads CASRPERGGLPTDTQYF. Written as DNA, the CDR3 is TGTGCCAGCAGACCAGAGAGGGGAGGACTCCCCACAGATACGCAGTATTTT.

This clone was recorded a few times. This chain uses TRBV7-2 with TRBJ2-1; 11 positions agree with TRBD2. The CDR3 totals 15 residues. Per the germline V gene, CDR1 is SGHTA and CDR2 is FQGNSA. The trim removed 5 bases at V and 4 bases at J, leaving 4 bases unmatched. The CDR3 spells CASSPRLAGYNEQFF. The DNA of the CDR3 is TGTGCCAGCAGCCCTAGACTAGCGGGGTACAATGAGCAGTTCTTC.

In its sample, this clone was seen a few times. The gene calls are TRBV29-1 and TRBJ2-7; 8 bases match TRBD1. This CDR3 has 13 amino acids. Germline values: CDR1 SQVTM, CDR2 ANQGSEA. The V gene end was trimmed by 4 bases and the J gene end by 0 bases; junction bases not matched to a gene: 2. The CDR3 DNA reads TGCAGCGTTGTGACAGGGGTCTCCTACGAGCAGTACTTC. Its protein is CSVVTGVSYEQYF.

This clone turned up a few times. This chain uses TRBV4-3 with TRBJ2-5; possibly TRBD2 for D (5 bases). Germline assignment: CDR1 LGHNA and CDR2 YSLEER. This CDR3 region has 13 residues. The ends were cut back, 0 bases at V and 7 bases at J, with 9 bases in the middle. CDR3 region: CASSQDLEATQYF. The CDR3 region has the DNA TGCGCCAGCAGCCAAGATTTGGAGGCGACCCAGTACTTC.

A few counts support this clone. The chain is built from TRBV6-5 and TRBJ1-4; 8 bases are shared with TRBD1. CDR1 is MNHEY and CDR2 is SVGAGI in the germline V gene. The CDR3 loop spans 16 amino acids. Trimming cost V 1 base and J 10 bases; bases outside gene matches: 11. CDR3 sequence (DNA): TGTGCCAGCAGTTACTTCACACAGGGGGGTTCGGGAAAACTGTTTTTT. Encoded protein: CASSYFTQGGSGKLFF.